One sample yielded the 26 T cell receptor beta chains listed below, sequenced in a study of human T cells and chemical hapten exposure. TCRdb re-derived calls from the RACE reads in MiXCR, one entry per CDR3 protein. The sample contains about 360,000 distinct CDR3 sequences, around 4.8% of which appear only once. This sample's time point: patch test 1, 2 weeks after DPC sensitization. The sample's treatment: therapeutic diphenylcyclopropenone sensitization with weekly scalp DPC. This material consisted of whole blood, taken in connection with sensitization to the hapten diphenylcyclopropenone (DPC). Receptor source: a woman aged 50 to 60 with alopecia areata. Some clones in this sample may be carry-over from other donors' samples.

The chain carries TRBV5-6 and TRBJ1-5, with D perhaps TRBD1 (6 bases). The CDR3 contains 15 residues. CDR1 is SGHDT and CDR2 is YYEEEE in the germline V gene. Trimming removed 3 bases from V and 7 bases from J, with 17 bases in between. CDR3 residues: CASSSDARGDQPQHF. CDR3 DNA: TGTGCCAGCAGCTCCGACGCAAGGGGGGACCAGCCCCAGCATTTT.

This clonotype was observed many times. The V gene is TRBV29-1, the J gene TRBJ2-3, with D unclear. Trimming took 5 bases from V and 6 from J, leaving 6 bases between them. The CDR3 is 10 amino acids. Germline V gives CDR1 SQVTM, CDR2 ANQGSEA. The CDR3 DNA reads TGCAGCGTTCGTGGGGATACGCAGTATTTT. It specifies CSVRGDTQYF.

The V call is TRBV6-6, the J call TRBJ2-2; D may be TRBD1 (6 bases). V was pared by 2 bases and J by 5 bases, with 12 bases between. CDR1 MNHNY and CDR2 SVGAGI come from the germline V gene (reference sequence). This CDR3 spans 15 amino acids. DNA for the CDR3: TGTGCCAGCAGTTACCCCACAGGGTGGACCGGGGAGCTGTTTTTT. Translated: CASSYPTGWTGELFF.

The sample holds many counts of this clonotype. The chain uses TRBV7-8 and TRBJ1-3; tentatively, D is TRBD1 (6 bases). The CDR3 length is 16 residues. Trimming removed 5 bases at V and 2 bases at J, with 16 bases between. Germline-derived CDR1 and CDR2 are SGHVS and FQNEAQ. CDR3: CASSQTNRVTGNTIYF. The CDR3 DNA follows: TGTGCCAGCAGCCAAACGAACAGGGTTACTGGAAACACCATATATTTT.

This clonotype was detected ten times or more. The V gene is TRBV28, the J gene TRBJ2-7; D might be TRBD2 (6 bases). The V gene's germline CDR1 is MDHEN and CDR2 SYDVKM. The CDR3 covers 13 residues. V dropped 6 bases and J dropped 6 bases, with 15 bases sitting between them. The CDR3 DNA is TGTGCCAGCAGCACCAACGACGGGGGCGAGCAGTACTTC. It encodes CASSTNDGGEQYF.

This clonotype has more than one count but fewer than ten. V gene TRBV25-1 combines with J gene TRBJ2-3; no definite D call. The germline gives CDR1 MGHDK, CDR2 SYGVNS. The V gene lost 0 bases and the J gene lost 3 bases, with 4 bases spanning the gap. This CDR3 is 13 amino acids long. The CDR3 reads CASSEYSTDTQYF. The DNA for the CDR3 is TGTGCCAGCAGTGAATATTCGACAGATACGCAGTATTTT.

This clonotype was counted ten times or more. CDR3 region: CSASRPSGATDTQYF. The DNA for the CDR3 is TGCAGTGCCTCCCGTCCTAGCGGGGCTACAGATACGCAGTATTTT. V is TRBV20-1 and J is TRBJ2-3; 9 bases align to TRBD2. V dropped 6 bases and J dropped 3; count of bases not matched to a gene: 10. Germline V lookup: CDR1 DFQATT, CDR2 SNEGSKA (reference sequence). There are 15 residues in the CDR3.

The V call is TRBV28, the J call TRBJ2-5; maybe TRBD1 (5 bases). The germline V gene has CDR1 MDHEN and CDR2 SYDVKM. The CDR3 has 14 residues. Trimming removed 6 bases at V and 1 base at J, with 12 bases between. The CDR3 here is CASSQQTAQETQYF. Here the CDR3 DNA reads TGTGCCAGCAGCCAACAGACAGCCCAAGAGACCCAGTACTTC.

The V gene is TRBV5-1, the J gene TRBJ2-2; 10 bases are a match to TRBD1. The germline gives CDR1 SGHRS, CDR2 YFSETQ. The CDR3 consists of 15 residues. With 4 bases clipped from V and 4 bases from J, the junction kept 4 bases outside the gene matches. The CDR3 reads CASSGGTGVTGELFF. CDR3 DNA: TGCGCCAGCAGCGGCGGGACAGGGGTCACCGGGGAGCTGTTTTTT.

This clonotype has a count of ten or more. The chain has TRBV20-1 and TRBJ2-1, with D perhaps given as TRBD1 or TRBD2 (6 bases each). This CDR3 has 17 amino acids. Trimming removed 2 bases at V and 0 bases at J, with 17 bases between. Germline V gives CDR1 DFQATT, CDR2 SNEGSKA (reference sequence). This CDR3 reads CSARRGEAQSSYNEQFF. The CDR3 DNA follows: TGCAGTGCTAGAAGGGGGGAGGCCCAAAGCTCCTACAATGAGCAGTTCTTC.

This clonotype occurred many times. The V gene is TRBV14, the J gene TRBJ1-4, with 11 bases that match TRBD1. Germline values: CDR1 SGHDN, CDR2 FVKESK. This CDR3 is 16 amino acids long. J lost 5 bases, V lost 4 bases, and 6 bases had no gene match. CDR3 sequence (DNA): TGTGCCAGCAGCCCCCTCGGGACAGGGGGAAATGAAAAACTGTTTTTT. Amino acids: CASSPLGTGGNEKLFF.

The V call is TRBV6-2 or TRBV6-3, the J call TRBJ2-3, with TRBD1 as a possible D gene (5 bases). Deletions cut 2 bases from V and 8 bases from J, with 14 bases between. Germline V gene lookup returns CDR1 MNHEY and CDR2 SVGEGT. The CDR3 is 14 amino acids. The CDR3 nucleotides read TGTGCCAGCAGTTACGCGGCTGGTAGGGGTACGCAGTATTTT. Translation gives CASSYAAGRGTQYF.

This clonotype was observed a handful of times. The rearrangement joins TRBV15 to TRBJ2-7, with D perhaps given as TRBD1 or TRBD2 (5 bases each). Looked up from germline, CDR1 is LNHNV and CDR2 is YYDKDF (reference sequence). The length of the CDR3 is 13 residues. V lost 3 bases to trimming and J lost 5 bases, with 11 bases between them. CDR3 residues: CATSRGDDDEQYF. CDR3 nucleotide sequence: TGTGCCACCAGCAGGGGGGATGACGACGAGCAGTACTTC.

This clonotype was detected ten times or more. The chain joins TRBV10-3 to TRBJ1-1; unclear D gene. The ends were cut back, 1 base at V and 0 bases at J, with 9 bases in the middle. Germline assignment: CDR1 ENHRY and CDR2 SYGVKD. The CDR3 runs to 15 residues. CDR3 bases: TGTGCCATCAGTGAGTTATCGACTATGAACACTGAAGCTTTCTTT. This encodes CAISELSTMNTEAFF.

This clonotype has only a few counts. The chain uses TRBV5-4 and TRBJ2-7; D unresolved. This CDR3 region has 16 residues. V lost 4 bases and J lost 0, with 17 bases in between. Germline V lookup: CDR1 SGHNT, CDR2 YYREEE (reference sequence). Here the CDR3 DNA reads TGTGCCAGCAGCACTTTCGGGCCCCGCGCCTCCTACGAGCAGTACTTC. Encoded protein: CASSTFGPRASYEQYF.

This clonotype was seen at least ten times. The genes are TRBV18 and TRBJ1-3; D gene ambiguous. The CDR3 contains 16 residues. The germline gives CDR1 KGHSH, CDR2 LQKENI. V was clipped by 2 bases and J by 0 bases, with 11 bases between them. The CDR3 loop is CASSPSSVNSGNTIYF. Here the CDR3 DNA reads TGTGCCAGCTCACCAAGCTCAGTTAACTCTGGAAACACCATATATTTT.

The table lists this clonotype with many counts. V and J are TRBV27 and TRBJ2-7, with 7 bases aligning to TRBD1. Germline V gene sequence: CDR1 MNHEY, CDR2 SMNVEV (reference sequence). The J segment lost 7 bases and the V segment lost 6 bases, leaving 9 bases of the junction unmatched. The CDR3 is 13 residues long. Written as DNA, the CDR3 is TGTGCCAGCAGCCCACCGGGACAGAAAGAGCAGTACTTC. Protein sequence: CASSPPGQKEQYF.

V usage is TRBV27 and J usage is TRBJ2-4, with D possibly being TRBD1 or TRBD2 (5 bases each). CDR1 is MNHEY, CDR2 SMNVEV, per germline (reference sequence). The V and J ends lost 6 bases and 0 bases respectively, with 12 bases between them. The CDR3 sequence is 15 residues long. The CDR3 nucleotides read TGTGCCAGCAGGGACGGGACCCTAGCCAAAAACATTCAGTACTTC. Translated: CASRDGTLAKNIQYF.

As regards this clonotype: This could be a read error, since a much larger clone is one nucleotide away. V is TRBV9 and J is TRBJ2-7; D is uncertain. Trimming left V 0 bases short and J 6 bases short, with 16 bases between. Germline CDR1 and CDR2: SGDLS and YYNGEE. The CDR3 extends over 15 amino acids. Written as DNA, the CDR3 is TGTGCCAGCAGCGTAGGCGCGGAGATTAACTGCGAGCAGTACTTC. It translates to CASSVGAEINCEQYF.

The chain links TRBV28 to TRBJ1-1; 10 bases are shared with TRBD1. Germline V gene data show CDR1 as MDHEN and CDR2 as SYDVKM. The V segment lost 5 bases and the J segment 3 bases; nucleotides outside the gene matches: 6. This CDR3 is built from 15 residues. The CDR3 DNA sequence: TGTGCCAGCAGTCCAACGGGACAGGGGTACACTGAAGCTTTCTTT. Residues: CASSPTGQGYTEAFF.

There are many counts of this clonotype. V and J are TRBV5-1 and TRBJ1-4; D possibly corresponds to TRBD1 (6 bases). Germline CDR1 reads SGHRS; CDR2 reads YFSETQ. CDR3 length: 14 amino acids. Trimming cost V 4 bases and J 3 bases, with 10 bases left between them. The CDR3 spells CASSQGSANEKLFF. The CDR3 region has the DNA TGCGCCAGCAGCCAGGGGTCAGCTAATGAAAAACTGTTTTTT.

The sample holds a few counts of this clonotype. J is TRBJ1-5 and V is TRBV6-5; a possible D gene is TRBD1 (6 bases). CDR1 MNHEY and CDR2 SVGAGI come from the germline V gene. The CDR3 is 15 residues long. V was cut by 6 bases and J by 3 bases, with 15 bases left in between. Here the CDR3 DNA reads TGTGCCAGCAGAACCTCTGGGGGGGCCAATCAGCCCCAGCATTTT. Protein product: CASRTSGGANQPQHF.

This clonotype was counted ten times or more. The gene calls are TRBV20-1 and TRBJ2-1, with D uncertain. The germline gives CDR1 DFQATT, CDR2 SNEGSKA (reference sequence). V lost 2 bases and J 9 bases, leaving 14 bases between the germline ends. This CDR3 is built from 13 residues. The CDR3, as DNA: TGCAGTGCTAGACATCCCGTGGGCGGTGAGCAGTTCTTC. This sequence encodes CSARHPVGGEQFF.

This clonotype has ten or more counts. A junction boundary mismatches the germline segment, possibly from a read error. V is TRBV6-6 and J is TRBJ2-4, with unresolved D. This CDR3 has 11 amino acids. The germline V gene has CDR1 MNHNY and CDR2 SVGAGI (reference sequence). CDR3 coding DNA: TGTGCCAGCAGTACCCCCCCGATCGTGGACTTC. Translated, it gives CASSTPPIVDF.

In its sample, this clonotype was seen a few times. The gene calls are TRBV6-2 or TRBV6-3 and TRBJ2-3; D unclear. Germline V gene lookup returns CDR1 MNHEY and CDR2 SVGEGT. V lost 2 bases and J lost 10, with 13 bases in between. CDR3 size: 13 residues. CDR3 DNA: TGTGCCAGCAGTTACAGTACAGAGGCCTCGCAGTATTTT. Protein: CASSYSTEASQYF.

To note about this clonotype: A read error may be the cause here, since a much bigger clone is one base away. The final CDR3 position lacks the conserved phenylalanine or tryptophan, pointing to a likely read error. The chain recombines TRBV7-8 with TRBJ2-3; possibly TRBD2 for D (5 bases). This CDR3 has 15 residues. CDR1 and CDR2 from the germline V gene are SGHVS and FQNEAQ. The V gene lost 5 bases and the J gene lost 4 bases, with 16 bases spanning the gap. CDR3 sequence (DNA): TGTGCCAGCAGCCTCCAACCCCAGCGGCCAGATACGCAGTATTTA. It codes for CASSLQPQRPDTQYL.